The TCR beta chain under discussion was sequenced for a study of T cells in Graves' hyperthyroidism and ophthalmopathy. V lost 7 bases, J lost 5 bases, and 15 bases lay in between. The CDR3 runs 13 residues. Any patient presenting with uncontrolled infection, other autoimmune disease, pregnancy or lactation was left out. TCR beta CDR3 sequences were amplified from RNA transcripts. During a first-round RT-PCR of the TCR CDR3, the HTBI primer set was used. TCRdb fed the multiplex PCR reads into MiXCR, producing one record per CDR3 protein. Seen here are 490,000 or so distinct CDR3 sequences, roughly 15% observed once, and the top ten hold 25% to 30%. Study outcomes and limitations: Model-based prediction identified ophthalmopathy a median about 6.8 months prior to its onset.

This clonotype was seen ten or more times. What it binds is not known. The sample taken for sequencing was blood. This chain uses TRBV12-3 or TRBV12-4 with TRBJ2-7; no definite D call. The receptor's source is a woman aged 25-40 years with Graves' ophthalmopathy. CDR3 nucleotides: TGTGCCAGCACCCCTGCAACGAACAACGAGCAGTACTTC. It translates to CASTPATNNEQYF.